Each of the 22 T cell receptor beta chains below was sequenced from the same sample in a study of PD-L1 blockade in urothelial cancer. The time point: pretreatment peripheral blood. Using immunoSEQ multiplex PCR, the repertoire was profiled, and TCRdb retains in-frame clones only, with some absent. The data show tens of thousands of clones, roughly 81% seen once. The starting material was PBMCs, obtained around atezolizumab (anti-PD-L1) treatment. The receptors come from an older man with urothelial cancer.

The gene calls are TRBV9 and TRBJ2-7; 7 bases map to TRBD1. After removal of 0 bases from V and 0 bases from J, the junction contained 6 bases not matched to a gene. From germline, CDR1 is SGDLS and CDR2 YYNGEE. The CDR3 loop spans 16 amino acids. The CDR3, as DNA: TGTGCCAGCAGCGTAGCCCCGGGACAGAACTCCTACGAGCAGTACTTC. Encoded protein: CASSVAPGQNSYEQYF.

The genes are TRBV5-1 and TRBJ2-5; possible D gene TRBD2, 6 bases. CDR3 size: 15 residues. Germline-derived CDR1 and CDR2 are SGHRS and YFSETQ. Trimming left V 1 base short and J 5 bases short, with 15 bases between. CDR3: CASSLQPGGEETQYF. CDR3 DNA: TGCGCCAGCAGCTTGCAGCCAGGCGGGGAGGAGACCCAGTACTTC.

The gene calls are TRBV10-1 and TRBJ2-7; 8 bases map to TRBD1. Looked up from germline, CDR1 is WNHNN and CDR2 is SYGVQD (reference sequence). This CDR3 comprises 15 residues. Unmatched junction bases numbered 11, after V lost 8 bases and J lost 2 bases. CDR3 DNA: TGCGCCAGCTCTACAGGGGGGACTGAGACCTACGAGCAGTACTTC. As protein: CASSTGGTETYEQYF.

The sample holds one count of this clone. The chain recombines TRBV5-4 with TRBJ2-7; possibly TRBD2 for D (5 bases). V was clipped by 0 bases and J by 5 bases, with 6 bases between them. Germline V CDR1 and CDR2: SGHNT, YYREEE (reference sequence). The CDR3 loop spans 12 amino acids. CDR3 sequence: CASSLAGNEQYF. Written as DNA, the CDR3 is TGTGCCAGCAGCTTGGCGGGGAACGAGCAGTACTTC.

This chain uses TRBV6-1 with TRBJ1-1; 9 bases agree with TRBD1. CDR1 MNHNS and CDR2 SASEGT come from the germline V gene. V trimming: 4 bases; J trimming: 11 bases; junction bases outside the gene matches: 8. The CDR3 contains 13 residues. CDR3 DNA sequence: TGTGCCAGCAGTGGTCAACGGGGACAGGGCGCTTTCTTT. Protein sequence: CASSGQRGQGAFF.

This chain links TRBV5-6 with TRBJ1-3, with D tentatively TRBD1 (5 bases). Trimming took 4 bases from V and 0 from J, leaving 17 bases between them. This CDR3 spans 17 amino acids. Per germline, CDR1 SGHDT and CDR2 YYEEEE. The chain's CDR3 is CASSAGPGVSSGNTIYF. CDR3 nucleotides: TGTGCCAGCAGCGCAGGGCCTGGGGTCAGCTCTGGAAACACCATATATTTT.

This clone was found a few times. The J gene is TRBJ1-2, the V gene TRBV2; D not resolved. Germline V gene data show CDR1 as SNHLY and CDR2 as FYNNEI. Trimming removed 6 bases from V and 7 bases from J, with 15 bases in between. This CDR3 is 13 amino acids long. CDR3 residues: CASSPTLAGGYTF. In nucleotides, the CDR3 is TGTGCCAGCAGCCCCACCCTGGCGGGTGGCTACACCTTC.

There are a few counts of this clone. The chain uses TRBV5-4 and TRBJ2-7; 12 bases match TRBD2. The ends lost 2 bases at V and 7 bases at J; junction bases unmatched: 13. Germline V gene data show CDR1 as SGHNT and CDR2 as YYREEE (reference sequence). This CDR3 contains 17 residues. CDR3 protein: CASSFGHTSGGPGEQYF. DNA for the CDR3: TGTGCCAGCAGCTTTGGGCATACTAGCGGGGGGCCGGGGGAGCAGTACTTC.

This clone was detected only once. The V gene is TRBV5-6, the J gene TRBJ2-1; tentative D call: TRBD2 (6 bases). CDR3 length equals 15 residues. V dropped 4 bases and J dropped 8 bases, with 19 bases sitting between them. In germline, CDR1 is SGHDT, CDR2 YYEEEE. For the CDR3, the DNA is TGTGCCAGCAGCAGTAGAGGAGGGGATATGTATGAGCAGTTCTTC. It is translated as CASSSRGGDMYEQFF.

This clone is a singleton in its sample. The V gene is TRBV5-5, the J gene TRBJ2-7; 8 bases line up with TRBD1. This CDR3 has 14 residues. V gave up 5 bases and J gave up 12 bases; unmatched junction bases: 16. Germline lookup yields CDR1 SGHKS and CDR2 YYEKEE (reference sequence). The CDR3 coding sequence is TGTGCCAGCAGACCCGGACAGGGTACCTACGAGGGGTACTTC. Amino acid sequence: CASRPGQGTYEGYF.

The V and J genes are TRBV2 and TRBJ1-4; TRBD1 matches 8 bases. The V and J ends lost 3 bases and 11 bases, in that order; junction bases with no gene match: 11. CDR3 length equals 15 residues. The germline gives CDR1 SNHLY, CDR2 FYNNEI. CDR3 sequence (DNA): TGTGCCAGCAGTGACGGCAGGGGGCCGCCTTTGAAACTGTTTTTT. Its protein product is CASSDGRGPPLKLFF.

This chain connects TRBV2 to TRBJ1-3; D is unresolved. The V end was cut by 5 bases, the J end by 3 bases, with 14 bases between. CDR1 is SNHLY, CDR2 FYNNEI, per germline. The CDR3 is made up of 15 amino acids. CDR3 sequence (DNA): TGTGCCAGCAGTTCTCTTCCTAGCCATGGAAACACCATATATTTT. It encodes CASSSLPSHGNTIYF.

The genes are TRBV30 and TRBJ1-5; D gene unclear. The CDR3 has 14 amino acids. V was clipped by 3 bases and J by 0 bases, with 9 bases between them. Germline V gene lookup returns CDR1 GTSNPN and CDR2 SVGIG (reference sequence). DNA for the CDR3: TGTGCCTGGAGGCAGGTGGATAGCAATCAGCCCCAGCATTTT. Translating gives CAWRQVDSNQPQHF.

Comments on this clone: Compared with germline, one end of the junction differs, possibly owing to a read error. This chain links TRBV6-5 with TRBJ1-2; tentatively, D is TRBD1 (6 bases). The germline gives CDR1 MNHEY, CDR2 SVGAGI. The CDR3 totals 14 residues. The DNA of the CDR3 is TGTGCCAGCACAAGGGGGAGAAACGGCTATGGCTACATCTTC. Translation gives CASTRGRNGYGYIF.

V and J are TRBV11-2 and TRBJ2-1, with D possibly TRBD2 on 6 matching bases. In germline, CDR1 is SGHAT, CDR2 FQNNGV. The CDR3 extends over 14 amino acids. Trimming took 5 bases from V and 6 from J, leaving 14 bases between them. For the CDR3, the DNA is TGTGCCAGCAGCCCAGGGCGGGGTTTCAATGAGCAGTTCTTC. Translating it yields CASSPGRGFNEQFF.

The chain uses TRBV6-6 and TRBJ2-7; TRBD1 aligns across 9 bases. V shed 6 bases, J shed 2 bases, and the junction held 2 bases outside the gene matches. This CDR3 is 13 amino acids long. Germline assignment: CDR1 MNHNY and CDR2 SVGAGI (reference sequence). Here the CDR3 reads CASRGQGTYEQYF. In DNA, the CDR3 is TGTGCCAGCAGAGGACAGGGGACCTACGAGCAGTACTTC.

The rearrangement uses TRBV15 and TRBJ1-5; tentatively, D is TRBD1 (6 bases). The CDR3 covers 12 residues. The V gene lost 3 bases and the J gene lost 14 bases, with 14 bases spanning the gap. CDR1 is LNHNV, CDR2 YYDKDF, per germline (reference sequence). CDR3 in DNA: TGTGCCACCAGCAGTGGACAGTTAGGAAAGCATTTT. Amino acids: CATSSGQLGKHF.

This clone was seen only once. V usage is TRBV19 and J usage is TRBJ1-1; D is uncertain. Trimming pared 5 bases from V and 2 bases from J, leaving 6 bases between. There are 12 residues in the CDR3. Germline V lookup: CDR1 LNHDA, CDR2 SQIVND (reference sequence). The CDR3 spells CASSQVNTEAFF. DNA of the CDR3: TGTGCCAGTAGTCAGGTTAACACTGAAGCTTTCTTT. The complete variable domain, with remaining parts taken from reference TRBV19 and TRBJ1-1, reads DGGITQSPKYLFRKEGQNVTLSCEQNLNHDAMYWYRQDPGQGLRLIYYSQIVNDFQKGDIAEGYSVSREKKESFPLTVTSAQKNPTAFYLCASSQVNTEAFFGQGTRLTVV.

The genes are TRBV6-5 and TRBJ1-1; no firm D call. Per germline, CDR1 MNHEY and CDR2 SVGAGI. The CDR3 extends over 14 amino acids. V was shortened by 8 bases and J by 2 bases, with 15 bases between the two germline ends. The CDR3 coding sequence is TGTGCCAGCTCCTTTCGGGAAAGAAACACTGAAGCTTTCTTT. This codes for CASSFRERNTEAFF.

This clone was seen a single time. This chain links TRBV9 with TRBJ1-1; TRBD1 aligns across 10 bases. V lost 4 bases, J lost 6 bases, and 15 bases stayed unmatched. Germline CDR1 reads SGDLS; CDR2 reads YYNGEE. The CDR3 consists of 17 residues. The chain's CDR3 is CASSPARGTGEVAEAFF. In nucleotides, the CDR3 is TGTGCCAGCAGCCCGGCGAGGGGGACAGGGGAGGTGGCTGAAGCTTTCTTT.

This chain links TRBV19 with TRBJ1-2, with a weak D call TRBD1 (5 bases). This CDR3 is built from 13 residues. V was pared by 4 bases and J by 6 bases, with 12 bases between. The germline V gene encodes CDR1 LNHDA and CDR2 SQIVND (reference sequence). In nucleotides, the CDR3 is TGTGCCAGTAGTACGCGGGGACCCAATGGCTACACCTTC. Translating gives CASSTRGPNGYTF.

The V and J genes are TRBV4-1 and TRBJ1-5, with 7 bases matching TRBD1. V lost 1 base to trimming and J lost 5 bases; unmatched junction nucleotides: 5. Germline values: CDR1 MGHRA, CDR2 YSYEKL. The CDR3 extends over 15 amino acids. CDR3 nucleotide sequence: TGCGCCAGCAGCCAAGGTCAGGGGGACTATCAGCCCCAGCATTTT. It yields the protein CASSQGQGDYQPQHF.